These T cell receptor beta chains were read from a single sample in a study of breast tumors, draining lymph nodes, adjacent tissues. One entry per CDR3 protein results from TCRdb running MiXCR on the multiplex PCR reads. Found here are about 230,000 distinct CDR3 sequences, approximately 30% of them singletons; the top ten hold 1.2% to 1.5%. The source material was axillary lymph node tissue. These receptor sequences come from a female donor with breast cancer. Some clones in this sample may be carry-over from other donors' samples. The CDR3 runs from the conserved cysteine through the conserved F or W. The D gene is left open where the match is weak. Expanded clones get a size class; other rows say once, few or many, or leave the size out.

J | size | V | D | DNA | CDR3
TRBJ1-4 | . | TRBV25-1 | . | . | CASSDRRTSGVRAVLRANNEKLFF
TRBJ2-3 | . | TRBV18 | . | TGTGCCAGCTCTCCCCGTCGGGCCGAAAGCACAGATACGCAGTATTTT | CASSPRRAESTDTQYF
TRBJ1-4 | once | TRBV2 | . | . | CASSSSDFHEKLFF
TRBJ2-7 | many | TRBV28 | . | TGTGCCAGCAGTTCCCCCCGGACGCGTTCCGAGCAGTACTTC | CASSSPRTRSEQYF
TRBJ2-6 | . | TRBV11-2 | . | TGTGCCAGCAGCCAATCGACAGGGGCCAACGTCCTGACTTTC | CASSQSTGANVLTF
TRBJ1-2 | many | TRBV12-3/TRBV12-4 | . | TGTGCCAGCAGTTTAGATGACCGCCGAAATACTCTCTACACCTTC | CASSLDDRRNTLYTF
TRBJ2-7 | . | TRBV20-1 | TRBD2 | TGCAGTGCTGGAGGGACTAGCGGGAGGTCCAGCTCCTACGAGCAGTACTTC | CSAGGTSGRSSSYEQYF
TRBJ2-4 | few | TRBV5-1 | TRBD1 | TGCGCCAGCAGCTGGGGACAGAGGGACATTCAGTACTTC | CASSWGQRDIQYF
TRBJ2-5 | many | TRBV25-1 | TRBD1 | TGTGCCAGCAGTGGGACAGGGGTAGGGGAGACCCAGTACTTC | CASSGTGVGETQYF
TRBJ2-1 | few | TRBV18 | . | TGTGCCAGCTCACCGGACGGCATGGAGTGGTTCTTC | CASSPDGMEWFF
TRBJ1-1 | . | TRBV7-9 | TRBD1 | TGTGCCAGCAACCTCCGACAGGGTGCGGTAGCTTTCTTT | CASNLRQGAVAFF
TRBJ1-4 | . | TRBV10-3 | . | TGTGCCATCAGTGATCAAGTACAGTTGCATGAAAAACTGTTTTTT | CAISDQVQLHEKLFF
TRBJ1-2 | many | TRBV19 | . | TGTGCCAGTAGTCCGTCGACAGGCCAGAACTATGGCTACACCTTC | CASSPSTGQNYGYTF
TRBJ2-5 | many | TRBV29-1 | TRBD2 | TGCAGCGTTGAGAGTCGACTAGCGGGAGGGCCGGGGGAGACCCAGTACTTC | CSVESRLAGGPGETQYF
TRBJ2-1 | few | TRBV6-1 | TRBD2 | TGTGCCAGCACGCGTGGGGGGGCGGTTCCGGGGGGGTCCCGAAATGAGCAGTTCTTC | CASTRGGAVPGGSRNEQFF
TRBJ2-5 | . | TRBV15 | TRBD1 | TGTGCCATCAGTGTGGACAGGGTCGAGACCCAGTACTTC | CAISVDRVETQYF
TRBJ2-3 | many | TRBV20-1 | . | TGCAGTGCTAGAGATGTGGGAACGGGAGCCGCTTTTGGTACGCAGTATTTT | CSARDVGTGAAFGTQYF
TRBJ2-7 | many | TRBV3-1 | TRBD2 | TGTGCCAGCAGCCAACTAGCGGAAGACTACGAGCAGTACTTC | CASSQLAEDYEQYF
TRBJ2-7 | many | TRBV20-1 | TRBD2 | TGCAGTGCTTTGACTAGCGGACAAACGGGGGAGCAGTACTTC | CSALTSGQTGEQYF
TRBJ2-7 | many | TRBV6-1 | TRBD2 | TGTGCCAGCCCTAGCGGGTCCCCCTCCTACGAGCAGTACTTC | CASPSGSPSYEQYF
TRBJ2-7 | few | TRBV6-5 | . | TGTGCCAGTACCCATCGGGTAGGAGGATACGAGCAGTACTTC | CASTHRVGGYEQYF
TRBJ2-7 | many | TRBV27 | TRBD1 | TGTGCCAGCAGTCTGACAGGGGGCCAACGATACGAGCAGTACTTC | CASSLTGGQRYEQYF
TRBJ1-6 | . | TRBV10-3 | TRBD1 | TGTGCCATCAGATGGGACAGGCGTGCTAGAGATTCGGGGCATTCACCCCTCCACTTT | CAIRWDRRARDSGHSPLHF
TRBJ2-2 | many | TRBV11-2 | . | TGTGCCAGCAGCTTCACGAACACCGGGGAGCTGTTTTTT | CASSFTNTGELFF
TRBJ2-2 | many | TRBV19 | . | TGTGCCAGTAGTATCATGGACAGACCCGCCGGGGAGCTGTTTTTT | CASSIMDRPAGELFF
TRBJ1-1 | . | TRBV6-6 | . | TGTGCCAGCGAGGGAGAGGGCACTGAAGCTTTCTTT | CASEGEGTEAFF
TRBJ2-1 | many | TRBV5-1 | TRBD2 | TGCGCCAGCAGCTTGGGAACCGGGACTAGCGGGATATATGAGCAGTTCTTC | CASSLGTGTSGIYEQFF
TRBJ2-5 | . | TRBV29-1 | . | TGCAGCGCCCTCCGGGACTCGATTGAGCAAGAGACCCAGTACTTC | CSALRDSIEQETQYF
TRBJ1-5 | many | TRBV27 | . | TGTGCCAGCAGGGACACCCGCAATCAGCCCCAGCATTTT | CASRDTRNQPQHF
TRBJ2-7 | many | TRBV11-2 | . | TGTGCCAGCAGCTTAGATCCTTGGCGGGCTTCCTCCTACGAGCAGTACTTC | CASSLDPWRASSYEQYF
TRBJ1-5 | many | TRBV29-1 | TRBD1 | TGCAGCGTGGTGACAGGGGGCGTAACCCAGCATTTT | CSVVTGGVTQHF
TRBJ1-1 | . | TRBV7-9 | . | TGTGCCAGCAGCTTATCGGCAGGCACTGAAGCTTTCTTT | CASSLSAGTEAFF
TRBJ2-3 | many | TRBV24-1 | TRBD1 | TGTGCCACCACCGCAGGGGGATTGGAAGATACGCAGTATTTT | CATTAGGLEDTQYF
TRBJ2-2 | many | TRBV7-9 | TRBD2 | TGTGCCAGCTCCATAGCGGGAGGAAACTCCGGGGAGCTGTTTTTT | CASSIAGGNSGELFF
TRBJ2-3 | . | TRBV29-1 | . | TGCAGCGCCAGCAGCCCGGGCCGACAGACGTCAGATACGCAGTATTTT | CSASSPGRQTSDTQYF
TRBJ2-7 | many | TRBV19 | TRBD1 | TGTGCCAGTAGTATCTGGACCGGACAGGGATATCGGGAGCAGTACTTC | CASSIWTGQGYREQYF